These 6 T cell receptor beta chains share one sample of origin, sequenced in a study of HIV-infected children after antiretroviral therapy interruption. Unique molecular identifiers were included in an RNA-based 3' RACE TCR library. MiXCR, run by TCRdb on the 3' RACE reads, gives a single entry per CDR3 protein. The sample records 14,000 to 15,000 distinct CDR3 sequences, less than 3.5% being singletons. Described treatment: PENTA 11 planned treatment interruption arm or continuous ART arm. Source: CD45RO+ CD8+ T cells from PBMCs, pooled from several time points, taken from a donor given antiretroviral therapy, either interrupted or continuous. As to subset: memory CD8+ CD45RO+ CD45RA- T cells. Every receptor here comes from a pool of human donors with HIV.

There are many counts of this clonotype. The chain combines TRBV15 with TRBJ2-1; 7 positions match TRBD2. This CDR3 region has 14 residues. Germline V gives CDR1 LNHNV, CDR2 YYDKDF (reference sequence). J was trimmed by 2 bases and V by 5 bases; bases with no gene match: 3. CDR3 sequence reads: CATSGGEAYNEQFF. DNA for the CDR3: TGTGCCACCAGCGGGGGGGAAGCCTACAATGAGCAGTTCTTC.

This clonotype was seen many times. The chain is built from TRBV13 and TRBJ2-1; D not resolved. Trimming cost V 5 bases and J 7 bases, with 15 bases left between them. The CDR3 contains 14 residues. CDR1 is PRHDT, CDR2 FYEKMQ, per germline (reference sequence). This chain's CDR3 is CASSTSYQTNEQFF. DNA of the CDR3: TGTGCCAGCAGCACCTCATATCAAACGAATGAGCAGTTCTTC.

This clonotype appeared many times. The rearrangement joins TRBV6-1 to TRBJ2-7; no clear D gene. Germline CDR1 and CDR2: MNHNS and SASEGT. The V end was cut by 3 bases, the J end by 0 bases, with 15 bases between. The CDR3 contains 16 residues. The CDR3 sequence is CASSDDSDVSSYEQYF. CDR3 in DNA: TGTGCCAGCAGTGATGACTCGGACGTAAGCTCCTACGAGCAGTACTTC.

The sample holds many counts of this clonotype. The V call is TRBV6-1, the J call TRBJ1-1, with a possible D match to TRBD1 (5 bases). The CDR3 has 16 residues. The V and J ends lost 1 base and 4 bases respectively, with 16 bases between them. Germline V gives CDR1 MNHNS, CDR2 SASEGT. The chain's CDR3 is CASSEGRGGLSTEAFF. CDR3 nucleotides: TGTGCCAGCAGTGAAGGTCGGGGGGGGTTGAGCACTGAAGCTTTCTTT.

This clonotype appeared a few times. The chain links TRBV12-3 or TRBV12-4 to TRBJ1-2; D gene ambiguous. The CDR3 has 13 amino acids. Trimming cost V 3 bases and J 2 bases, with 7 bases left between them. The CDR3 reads CASSLGKNYGYTF. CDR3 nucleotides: TGTGCCAGCAGTTTGGGAAAGAACTATGGCTACACCTTC.

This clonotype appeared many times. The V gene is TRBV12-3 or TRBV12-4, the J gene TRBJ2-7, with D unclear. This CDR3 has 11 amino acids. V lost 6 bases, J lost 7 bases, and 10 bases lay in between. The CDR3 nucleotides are TGTGCCAGCAGACCGAGGCTTGAGCAGTACTTC. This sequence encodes CASRPRLEQYF.